Shown below are 30 T cell receptor beta chains from a single sample sequenced in a study of preoperative IRX-2 immunotherapy in early breast cancer. Treatment: preoperative locoregional IRX-2 cytokine immunotherapy. The assay was immunoSEQ multiplex PCR, and TCRdb's table has in-frame clones only and misses some. The sample lists 35,000 to 45,000 clones; 70% to 80% were seen once. Here the sequenced sample was tumor tissue, taken after IRX-2 immunotherapy. The receptors come from a human donor with breast cancer.

This sequence joins TRBV7-1 and TRBJ1-3; no firm D call. TRBV7-1 is an ORF; its function is uncertain. V lost 4 bases, J lost 0 bases, and 7 bases lay in between. The CDR3 length is 14 residues. CDR3 sequence: CASSLRGSGNTIYF. CDR3 nucleotides: TGTGCCAGCAGCTTACGGGGCTCTGGAAACACCATATATTTT.

This chain connects TRBV28 to TRBJ2-5; possibly TRBD2 for D (5 bases). V was clipped by 2 bases and J by 2 bases, with 9 bases between them. Germline assignment: CDR1 MDHEN and CDR2 SYDVKM. This CDR3 has 14 residues. The CDR3 protein is CASSLVGKQETQYF. DNA of the CDR3: TGTGCCAGCAGTTTAGTCGGGAAACAAGAGACCCAGTACTTC.

This clone appeared a single time. This chain connects TRBV5-1 to TRBJ2-3; 10 bases align to TRBD2. Germline V gene data show CDR1 as SGHRS and CDR2 as YFSETQ. The CDR3 is 18 amino acids. The V gene end was trimmed by 4 bases and the J gene end by 0 bases; junction bases not matched to a gene: 11. The CDR3 reads CASSPKGAGGFSTDTQYF. DNA for the CDR3: TGCGCCAGCAGCCCCAAGGGAGCGGGAGGGTTTAGCACAGATACGCAGTATTTT.

This clone has only one observation. The chain joins TRBV29-1 to TRBJ1-2, with D maybe TRBD1 (6 bases). The CDR3 runs 13 residues. Trimming shortened V by 3 bases and J by 8 bases, and 16 bases separated the two germline ends. The germline gives CDR1 SQVTM, CDR2 ANQGSEA. The CDR3 here is CSVDGGQGDGYTF. The DNA for the CDR3 is TGCAGCGTTGATGGGGGGCAAGGGGACGGCTACACCTTC.

The rearrangement links TRBV6-8 to TRBJ1-5; TRBD1 agrees at 11 bases. From germline, CDR1 is MNHGY and CDR2 SAAAGT. The CDR3 is made up of 16 amino acids. V gave up 7 bases and J gave up 1 base; unmatched junction bases: 6. The CDR3 spells CASTLDRGQSNQPQHF. The CDR3 coding sequence is TGTGCCAGCACCTTGGACAGGGGGCAAAGCAATCAGCCCCAGCATTTT.

The rearrangement uses TRBV28 and TRBJ2-4; possibly TRBD2 for D (6 bases). The CDR3 contains 16 residues. Germline lookup yields CDR1 MDHEN and CDR2 SYDVKM. V dropped 2 bases and J dropped 1 base, with 12 bases sitting between them. CDR3 nucleotide sequence: TGTGCCAGCAGTTTACCCGGGAGTGCGGCCAAAAACATTCAGTACTTC. Translating gives CASSLPGSAAKNIQYF.

DNA of the CDR3: TGTGCCACCAGCAGAGATCGGGGGTCCTATGGCTACACCTTC. Residues: CATSRDRGSYGYTF. The chain uses TRBV15 and TRBJ1-2; D may be TRBD1 (5 bases). Per the germline V gene, CDR1 is LNHNV and CDR2 is YYDKDF (reference sequence). The CDR3 runs 14 residues. Trimming removed 0 bases at V and 4 bases at J, with 9 bases between.

The chain employs TRBV18 and TRBJ2-5; D possibly corresponds to TRBD2 (6 bases). The CDR3 is 14 amino acids. V lost 0 bases to trimming and J lost 2 bases, with 7 bases between them. CDR1 and CDR2 (germline): KGHSH, LQKENI. CDR3 coding DNA: TGTGCCAGCTCACCACCGGGACTTCAAGAGACCCAGTACTTC. Translating gives CASSPPGLQETQYF.

The J gene is TRBJ2-5, the V gene TRBV6-8; no clear D gene. This CDR3 spans 13 amino acids. V was cut by 5 bases and J by 4 bases, with 11 bases left in between. Germline CDR1 MNHGY, CDR2 SAAAGT. CDR3 region: CASSGGVTETQYF. The CDR3 DNA is TGTGCCAGCAGTGGCGGAGTCACAGAGACCCAGTACTTC.

This chain connects TRBV19 to TRBJ2-3; 10 positions match TRBD2. The CDR3 is 16 amino acids. V lost 6 bases, J lost 2 bases, and 8 bases stayed unmatched. The V gene's germline CDR1 is LNHDA and CDR2 SQIVND (reference sequence). This CDR3 reads CASSDPGLAATDTQYF. Written as DNA, the CDR3 is TGTGCCAGTAGCGATCCCGGACTAGCGGCCACAGATACGCAGTATTTT.

This chain links TRBV7-1 with TRBJ2-7; tentative D call: TRBD2 (6 bases). TRBV7-1 is recorded as an ORF, its role being uncertain. Trimming removed 4 bases from V and 7 bases from J, with 17 bases in between. This CDR3 comprises 14 residues. The CDR3 DNA reads TGTGCCAGCAGCTTAGGGCCCGGGAGAGGTGAGCAGTACTTC. This encodes CASSLGPGRGEQYF.

V and J are TRBV19 and TRBJ1-5; the D is unclear. Trimming took 6 bases from V and 3 from J, leaving 9 bases between them. The CDR3 loop spans 13 amino acids. The germline V gene encodes CDR1 LNHDA and CDR2 SQIVND (reference sequence). CDR3 sequence reads: CASSPRANQPQHF. CDR3 bases: TGTGCCAGTAGCCCTAGGGCCAATCAGCCCCAGCATTTT.

This chain joins TRBV29-1 and TRBJ2-7; TRBD2 agrees at 7 bases. The CDR3 spans 13 residues. V gave up 7 bases and J gave up 2 bases; unmatched junction bases: 8. The germline V gene encodes CDR1 SQVTM and CDR2 ANQGSEA. The CDR3 region has the DNA TGCAGCGCCCGGGGAGGGGACGCCTACGAGCAGTACTTC. Encoded protein: CSARGGDAYEQYF.

The V call is TRBV6-4, the J call TRBJ1-2; D may be TRBD1 (5 bases). Germline V gives CDR1 MRHNA, CDR2 SNTAGT. Trimming stripped 5 bases from V and 2 bases from J, with 15 bases between. CDR3 length: 15 amino acids. CDR3 loop: CASSSQGRGNYGYTF. The CDR3 nucleotides are TGTGCCAGCAGTTCTCAGGGACGGGGGAACTATGGCTACACCTTC.

A remark on this clone: One end of the junction is discordant with germline, which a read error may explain. The chain combines TRBV6-8 with TRBJ1-5, with D possibly being TRBD1 (6 bases). The CDR3 consists of 14 residues. Germline CDR1 MNHGY, CDR2 SAAAGT. In DNA, the CDR3 is TGTGCCATCAGTGGAAACCTCCAGGGGCAGCCCCAGCATTTT. Its protein is CAISGNLQGQPQHF.

The V call is TRBV11-1, the J call TRBJ2-7, with 15 positions matching TRBD2. The CDR3 runs 17 residues. CDR1 and CDR2 (germline): SGHAT, FQDESV (reference sequence). The trim removed 5 bases at V and 3 bases at J, leaving 8 bases unmatched. In DNA, the CDR3 is TGTGCCAGCAGCCACGGACTAGCGGGGGGGTCCTACTACGAGCAGTACTTC. Protein product: CASSHGLAGGSYYEQYF. The full variable domain, with the rest looked up from reference TRBV11-1 and TRBJ2-7, is EAEVAQSPRYKITEKSQAVAFWCDPISGHATLYWYRQILGQGPELLVQFQDESVVDDSQLPKDRFSAERLKGVDSTLKIQPAELGDSAMYLCASSHGLAGGSYYEQYFGPGTRLTVT.

This chain joins TRBV22-1 and TRBJ2-2; the table's D call, TRBD2, was not checked against the DNA. TRBV22-1 is given as a pseudogene. This CDR3 is 17 amino acids long. CDR3 DNA: TGTGCCAGCAGTTTATCGTTGCGGGAGGCGAACACCGGGGAGCTGTTTTTT. Its translation is CASSLSLREANTGELFF.

The rearrangement links TRBV6-8 to TRBJ2-1, with D perhaps assigned TRBD1 or TRBD2 (5 bases each). The germline gives CDR1 MNHGY, CDR2 SAAAGT. This CDR3 is built from 16 residues. The V end lost 6 bases, the J end lost 2 bases, and 17 bases lay between the germline ends. Here the CDR3 reads CASSSREADTYNEQFF. The CDR3, as DNA: TGTGCCAGCAGCTCGAGGGAAGCGGACACCTACAATGAGCAGTTCTTC.

The chain uses TRBV7-1 and TRBJ2-7, with 7 bases fitting TRBD1. TRBV7-1 is known as an ORF, though its function is uncertain. Trimming at V came to 5 bases and at J to 7 bases, leaving 20 bases not matched to a gene. The CDR3 runs 17 residues. The CDR3 DNA sequence: TGTGCCAGCAGCCTCACCCCTACAGGGGTCGGTTCGGGGGAGCAGTACTTC. Its protein is CASSLTPTGVGSGEQYF.

The V and J genes are TRBV7-1 and TRBJ1-5; D might be TRBD1 (6 bases). TRBV7-1 is labeled an ORF, and its function is uncertain. The CDR3 is 16 amino acids. The V end lost 3 bases, the J end lost 1 base, and 13 bases lay between the germline ends. CDR3 sequence: CASSSQTGQSNQPQHF. The CDR3 DNA reads TGTGCCAGCAGCTCCCAGACAGGACAGAGCAATCAGCCCCAGCATTTT.

This rearrangement joins TRBV6-7 to TRBJ2-6; tentatively, D is TRBD1 (5 bases). TRBV6-7 is marked as an open reading frame, function uncertain. Deletions cut 2 bases from V and 0 bases from J, with 11 bases between. This CDR3 has 17 residues. The CDR3 sequence: CASSYRGSSSGANVLTF. The CDR3 coding sequence is TGTGCCAGCAGTTACAGGGGTTCCTCCTCTGGGGCCAACGTCCTGACTTTC.

This clone was seen more than once but under ten times. This chain links TRBV18 with TRBJ1-1, with D unclear. The V end was cut by 6 bases, the J end by 3 bases, with 11 bases between. Germline CDR1 reads KGHSH; CDR2 reads LQKENI. This CDR3 region has 13 residues. The CDR3 nucleotides read TGTGCCAGCTCGAGAGGTACCGACACTGAAGCTTTCTTT. Its protein is CASSRGTDTEAFF.

This clone was counted a few times. The V and J genes are TRBV14 and TRBJ2-1; D is ambiguous. There are 13 residues in the CDR3. The ends were cut back, 1 base at V and 4 bases at J, with 5 bases in the middle. The germline V gene encodes CDR1 SGHDN and CDR2 FVKESK. The CDR3 nucleotides are TGTGCCAGCAGCCAAGTTCTATACAATGAGCAGTTCTTC. This encodes CASSQVLYNEQFF.

The CDR3 loop is CASSTDRFKYEQYF. The CDR3 nucleotides read TGTGCCAGCAGTACCGACAGATTTAAGTACGAGCAGTACTTC. The chain couples TRBV6-7 to TRBJ2-7; D may be TRBD1 (5 bases). TRBV6-7 is treated as an ORF (open reading frame) with a function not yet certain. V was cut by 5 bases and J by 4 bases, with 15 bases left in between. This CDR3 comprises 14 residues.

Concerning this clone: Relative to the germline gene, one junction end is altered; a read error may explain this. The chain employs TRBV6-7 and TRBJ2-4; D possibly matches TRBD1 or TRBD2 (6 bases each). TRBV6-7 is flagged as an ORF with uncertain function. The CDR3 spans 20 residues. CDR3 residues: CASSDSSEVLGGLGKNIQYF. The CDR3 DNA follows: TGTGCCAGCAGTGACTCTTCAGAAGTCTTAGGGGGGTTGGGGAAAAACATTCAGTACTTC.

This chain uses TRBV5-1 with TRBJ2-7, with 10 bases identical to TRBD1. Germline V gene lookup returns CDR1 SGHRS and CDR2 YFSETQ. V dropped 0 bases and J dropped 6; count of bases not matched to a gene: 3. The CDR3 contains 14 residues. The CDR3 sequence: CASSLAGQGPEQYF. The CDR3 nucleotides are TGCGCCAGCAGCTTGGCGGGACAGGGGCCCGAGCAGTACTTC. Full variable domain (outside the CDR3, taken from reference TRBV5-1 and TRBJ2-7): KAGVTQTPRYLIKTRGQQVTLSCSPISGHRSVSWYQQTPGQGLQFLFEYFSETQRNKGNFPGRFSGRQFSNSRSEMNVSTLELGDSALYLCASSLAGQGPEQYFGPGTRLTVT.

DNA of the CDR3: TGTGCCAGTAGTACCTCAGGGGTCGGCTCCTACGAGCAGTACTTC. This sequence encodes CASSTSGVGSYEQYF. The chain carries TRBV19 and TRBJ2-7, with D perhaps TRBD1 (6 bases). The germline V gene has CDR1 LNHDA and CDR2 SQIVND (reference sequence). V dropped 4 bases and J dropped 0 bases, with 13 bases sitting between them. CDR3 length equals 15 residues.

The V and J genes are TRBV11-3 and TRBJ2-1; TRBD2 is a possible D gene (6 bases). The CDR3 runs to 14 residues. Germline CDR1 reads SGHNT; CDR2 reads YENEEA. Trimming shortened V by 3 bases and J by 6 bases, and 12 bases separated the two germline ends. CDR3 sequence reads: CASSFKHGGNEQFF. The DNA for the CDR3 is TGTGCCAGCAGCTTTAAGCACGGGGGCAATGAGCAGTTCTTC.

The rearrangement links TRBV6-8 to TRBJ2-7; weak D call: TRBD1 (5 bases). Germline values: CDR1 MNHGY, CDR2 SAAAGT. This CDR3 contains 17 residues. The V end was cut by 6 bases, the J end by 2 bases, with 23 bases between. The CDR3 bases are TGTGCCAGCAGCGACGGCCGGCAGGGTCGGGTCCCCTACGAGCAGTACTTC. Amino acids: CASSDGRQGRVPYEQYF.

Comment on this clone: The junction departs from the called germline gene at one end, perhaps through a read error. The genes are TRBV5-1 and TRBJ2-6; unclear D gene. The CDR3 contains 15 residues. CDR1 SGHRS and CDR2 YFSETQ come from the germline V gene. The CDR3 DNA sequence: TGCGCCAGCAGCTTGGAACAGATTGGGACCAACGTCCTGACTTTC. Its protein is CASSLEQIGTNVLTF.